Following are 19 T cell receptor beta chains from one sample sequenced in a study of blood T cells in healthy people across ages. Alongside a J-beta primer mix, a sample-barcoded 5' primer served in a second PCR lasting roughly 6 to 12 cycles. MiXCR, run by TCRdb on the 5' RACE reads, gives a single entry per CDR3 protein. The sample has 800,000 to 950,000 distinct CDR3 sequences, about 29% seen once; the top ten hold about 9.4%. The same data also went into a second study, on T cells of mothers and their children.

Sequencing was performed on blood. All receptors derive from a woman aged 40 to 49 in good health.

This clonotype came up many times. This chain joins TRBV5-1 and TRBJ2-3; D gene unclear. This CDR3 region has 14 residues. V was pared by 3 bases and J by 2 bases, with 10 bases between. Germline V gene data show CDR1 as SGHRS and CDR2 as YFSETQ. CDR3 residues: CASSWKDFTDTQYF. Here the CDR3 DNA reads TGCGCCAGCAGCTGGAAGGATTTCACAGATACGCAGTATTTT. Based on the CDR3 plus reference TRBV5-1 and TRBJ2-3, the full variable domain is KAGVTQTPRYLIKTRGQQVTLSCSPISGHRSVSWYQQTPGQGLQFLFEYFSETQRNKGNFPGRFSGRQFSNSRSEMNVSTLELGDSALYLCASSWKDFTDTQYFGPGTRLTVL.

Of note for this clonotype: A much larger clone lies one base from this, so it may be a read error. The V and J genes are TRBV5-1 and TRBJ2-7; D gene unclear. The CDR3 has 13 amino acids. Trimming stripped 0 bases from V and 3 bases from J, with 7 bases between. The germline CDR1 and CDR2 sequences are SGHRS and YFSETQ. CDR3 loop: CASSLVGIYEQYF. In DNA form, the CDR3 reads TGCGCCAGCAGCTTGGTAGGGATCTACGAGCAGTACTTC.

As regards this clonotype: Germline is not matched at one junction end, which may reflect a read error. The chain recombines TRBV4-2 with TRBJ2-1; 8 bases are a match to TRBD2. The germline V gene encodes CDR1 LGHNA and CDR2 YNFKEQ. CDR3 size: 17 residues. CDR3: CASSQDGRAGVGNGQFF. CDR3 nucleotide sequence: TGTGCCAGCAGCCAAGACGGGAGGGCGGGAGTAGGGAATGGGCAGTTCTTC.

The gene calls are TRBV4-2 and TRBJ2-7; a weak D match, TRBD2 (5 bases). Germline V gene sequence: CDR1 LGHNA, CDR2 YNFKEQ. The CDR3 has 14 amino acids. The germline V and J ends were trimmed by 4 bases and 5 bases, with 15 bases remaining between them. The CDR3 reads CASSPSPREDEQYF. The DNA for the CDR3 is TGTGCCAGCAGCCCGAGCCCACGGGAAGACGAGCAGTACTTC.

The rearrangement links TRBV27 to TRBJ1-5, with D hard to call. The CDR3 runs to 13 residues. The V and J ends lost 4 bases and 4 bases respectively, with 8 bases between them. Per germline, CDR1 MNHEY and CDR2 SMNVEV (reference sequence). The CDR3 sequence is CASSSNRNQPQHF. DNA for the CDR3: TGTGCCAGCAGTTCTAACCGGAATCAGCCCCAGCATTTT.

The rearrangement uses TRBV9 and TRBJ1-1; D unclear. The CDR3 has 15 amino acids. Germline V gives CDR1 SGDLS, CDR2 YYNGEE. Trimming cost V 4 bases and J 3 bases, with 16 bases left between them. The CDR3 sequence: CASSRGPLWDTEAFF. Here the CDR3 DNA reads TGTGCCAGCAGCCGTGGTCCTTTGTGGGACACTGAAGCTTTCTTT.

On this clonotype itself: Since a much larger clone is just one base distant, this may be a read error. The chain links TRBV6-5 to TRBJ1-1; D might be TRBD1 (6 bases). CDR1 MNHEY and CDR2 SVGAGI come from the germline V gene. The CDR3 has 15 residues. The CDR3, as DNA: TGTGCCAGCAGTTACGGTGGGGGCATGAACACTGAAACTTTCTTT. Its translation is CASSYGGGMNTETFF.

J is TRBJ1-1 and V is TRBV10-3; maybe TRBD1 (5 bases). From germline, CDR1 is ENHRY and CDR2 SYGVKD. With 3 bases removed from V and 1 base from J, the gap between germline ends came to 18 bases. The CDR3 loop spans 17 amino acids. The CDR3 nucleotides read TGTGCCATCAGTGACCGGTTCCGGGGCGGCGGGAACACTGAAGCTTTCTTT. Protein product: CAISDRFRGGGNTEAFF.

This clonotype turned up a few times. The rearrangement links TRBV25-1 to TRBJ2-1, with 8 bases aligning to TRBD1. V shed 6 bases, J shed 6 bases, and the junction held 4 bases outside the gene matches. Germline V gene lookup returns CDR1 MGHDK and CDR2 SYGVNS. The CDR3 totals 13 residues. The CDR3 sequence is CASRETGGNEQFF. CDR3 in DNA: TGTGCCAGCAGGGAAACAGGGGGCAATGAGCAGTTCTTC.

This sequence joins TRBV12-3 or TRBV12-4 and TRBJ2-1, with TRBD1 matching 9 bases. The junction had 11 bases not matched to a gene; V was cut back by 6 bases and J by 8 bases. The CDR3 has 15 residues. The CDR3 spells CASRDTNRGRDEQFF. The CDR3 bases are TGTGCCAGCAGGGATACGAACAGGGGGCGGGATGAGCAGTTCTTC.

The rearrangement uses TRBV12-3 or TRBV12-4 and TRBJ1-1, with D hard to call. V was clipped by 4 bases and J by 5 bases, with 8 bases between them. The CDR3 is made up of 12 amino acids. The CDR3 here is CASSWSWTEAFF. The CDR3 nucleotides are TGTGCCAGCAGTTGGAGTTGGACTGAAGCTTTCTTT.

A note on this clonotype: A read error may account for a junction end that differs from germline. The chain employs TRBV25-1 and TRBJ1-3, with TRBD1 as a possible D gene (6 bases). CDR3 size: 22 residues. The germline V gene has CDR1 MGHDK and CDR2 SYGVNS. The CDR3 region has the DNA TGTGCCAGCAGTGTTTCCTTGGCCCCAGGAGGCAGGGGACCGACCTCTGAAAACACCATATATTTT. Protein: CASSVSLAPGGRGPTSENTIYF.

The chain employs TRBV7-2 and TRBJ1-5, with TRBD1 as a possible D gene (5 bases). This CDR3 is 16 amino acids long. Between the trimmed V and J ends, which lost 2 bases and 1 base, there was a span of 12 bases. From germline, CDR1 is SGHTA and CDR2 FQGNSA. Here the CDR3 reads CASSLYEGLSNQPQHF. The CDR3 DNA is TGTGCCAGCAGCTTATACGAGGGGCTGAGCAATCAGCCCCAGCATTTT.

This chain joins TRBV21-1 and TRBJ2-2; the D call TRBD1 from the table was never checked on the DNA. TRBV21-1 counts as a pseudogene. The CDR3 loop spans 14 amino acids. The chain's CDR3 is CASIQGASTGELFF. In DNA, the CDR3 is TGTGCCAGCATCCAGGGGGCGAGCACCGGGGAGCTGTTTTTT.

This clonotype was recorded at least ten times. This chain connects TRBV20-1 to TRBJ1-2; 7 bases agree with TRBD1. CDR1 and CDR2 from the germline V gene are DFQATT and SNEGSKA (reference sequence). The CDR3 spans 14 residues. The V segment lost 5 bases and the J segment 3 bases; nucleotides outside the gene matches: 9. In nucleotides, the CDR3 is TGCAGTGCTCCGACAGGGATTCAACACTATGGCTACACCTTC. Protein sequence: CSAPTGIQHYGYTF.

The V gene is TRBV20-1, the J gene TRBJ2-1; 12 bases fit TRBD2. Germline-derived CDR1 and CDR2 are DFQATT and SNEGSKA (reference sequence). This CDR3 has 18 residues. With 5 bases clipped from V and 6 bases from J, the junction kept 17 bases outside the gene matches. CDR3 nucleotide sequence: TGCAGTGCTGTCCCTCGTCTAGCGGGGGGGCTTGGCATCAATGAGCAGTTCTTC. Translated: CSAVPRLAGGLGINEQFF.

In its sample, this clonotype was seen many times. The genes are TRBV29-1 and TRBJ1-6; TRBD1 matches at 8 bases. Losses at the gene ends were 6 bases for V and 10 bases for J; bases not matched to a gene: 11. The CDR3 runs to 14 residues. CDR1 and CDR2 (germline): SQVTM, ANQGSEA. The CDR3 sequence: CSVAESGGRSPLHF. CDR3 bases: TGCAGCGTCGCAGAATCAGGGGGCCGATCACCCCTCCACTTT.

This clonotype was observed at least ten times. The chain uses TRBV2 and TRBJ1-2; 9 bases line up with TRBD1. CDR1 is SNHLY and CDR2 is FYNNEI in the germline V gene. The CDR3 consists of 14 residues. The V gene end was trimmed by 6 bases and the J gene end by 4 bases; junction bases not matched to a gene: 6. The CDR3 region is CASRRGQGTYGYTF. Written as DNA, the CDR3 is TGTGCCAGCAGGAGAGGACAGGGGACCTATGGCTACACCTTC.

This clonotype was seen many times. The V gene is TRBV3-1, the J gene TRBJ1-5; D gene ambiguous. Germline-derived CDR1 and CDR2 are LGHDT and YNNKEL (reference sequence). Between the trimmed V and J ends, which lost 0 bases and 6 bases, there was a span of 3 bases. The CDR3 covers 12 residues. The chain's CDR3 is CASSQDGQPQHF. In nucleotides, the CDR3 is TGTGCCAGCAGCCAAGATGGTCAGCCCCAGCATTTT. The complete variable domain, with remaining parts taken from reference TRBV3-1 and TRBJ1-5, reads DTAVSQTPKYLVTQMGNDKSIKCEQNLGHDTMYWYKQDSKKFLKIMFSYNNKELIINETVPNRFSPKSPDKAHLNLHINSLELGDSAVYFCASSQDGQPQHFGDGTRLSIL.